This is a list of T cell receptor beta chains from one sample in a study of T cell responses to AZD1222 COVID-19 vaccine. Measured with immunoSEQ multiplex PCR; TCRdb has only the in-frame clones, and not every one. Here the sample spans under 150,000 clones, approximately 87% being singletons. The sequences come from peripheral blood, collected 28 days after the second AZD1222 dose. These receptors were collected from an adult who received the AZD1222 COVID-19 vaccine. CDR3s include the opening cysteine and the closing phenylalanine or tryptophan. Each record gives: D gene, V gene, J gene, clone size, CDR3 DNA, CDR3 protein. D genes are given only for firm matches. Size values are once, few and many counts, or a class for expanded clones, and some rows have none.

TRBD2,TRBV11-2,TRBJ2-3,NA,TGTGCCAGCAGCCGCATGGAGCGGGGGTCGACCGATACGCAGTATTTT,CASSRMERGSTDTQYF
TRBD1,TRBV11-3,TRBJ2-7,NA,TGTGCCAGCAGCTTAGAAGGGACAGGGCCCCACGAGCAGTACTTC,CASSLEGTGPHEQYF
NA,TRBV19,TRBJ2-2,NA,TGTGCCAGTACTAATGGGGAGACGGCGTGGCTGTTTTTT,CASTNGETAWLFF
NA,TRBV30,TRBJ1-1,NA,TGTGCCTGGATCCCTAATTTTGAAGCTTTCTTT,CAWIPNFEAFF
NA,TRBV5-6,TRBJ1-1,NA,TGTGCCAGCAGCTTGAGGAGCGCTGAAGCTTTCTTT,CASSLRSAEAFF
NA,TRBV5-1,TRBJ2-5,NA,TGCGCCAGCAGCTTGGCTGGCGGGGGCTACCAAGAGACCCAGTACTTC,CASSLAGGGYQETQYF
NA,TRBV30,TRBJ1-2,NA,TGTGCACGGTGGGACTATGGCTACACCTTC,CARWDYGYTF
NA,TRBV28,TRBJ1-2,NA,TGTGCCAGCAGACAAGGACAGATCTATGGCTACACCTTC,CASRQGQIYGYTF
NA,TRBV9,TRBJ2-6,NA,TGTGCCAGCAGCGTTTCTGGGGCCAACGTCCTGACTTTC,CASSVSGANVLTF
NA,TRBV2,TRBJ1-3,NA,TGTGCCAGCAGTGATTTCGTCAGAGGGTCGAGAAACACCATATATTTT,CASSDFVRGSRNTIYF
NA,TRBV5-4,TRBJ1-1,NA,TGTGCCAGCAGCACCGACAGTTTAACTGAAGCTTTCTTT,CASSTDSLTEAFF
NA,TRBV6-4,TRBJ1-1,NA,TGTGCCAGCAGGTTAGACAGCCTGAACACTGAAGCTTTCTTT,CASRLDSLNTEAFF
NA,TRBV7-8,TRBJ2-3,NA,TGTGCCAGCAGCCCCACTGAGGATACGCAGTATTTT,CASSPTEDTQYF
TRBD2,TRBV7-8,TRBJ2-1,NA,TGTGCCAGCAGCTTAGCGTCGGCTAGCGGTGTGCTGTTCTTC,CASSLASASGVLFF
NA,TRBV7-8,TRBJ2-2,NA,TGTGCCAGCAGCTTCGGTCTAGCTCGCGCCGGGGAGCTGTTTTTT,CASSFGLARAGELFF
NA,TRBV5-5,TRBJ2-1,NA,TGTGCCAGCAGCTGGCCAGGGGTTGGGGAGCAGTTCTTC,CASSWPGVGEQFF
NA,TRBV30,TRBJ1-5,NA,TGTGCCTGCTCAAATACAGGGTTTGGGAATCAGCCCCAGCATTTT,CACSNTGFGNQPQHF
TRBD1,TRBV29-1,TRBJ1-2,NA,TGCAGCGCTGATTCGGACAGGGCCTATGGCTACACCTTC,CSADSDRAYGYTF
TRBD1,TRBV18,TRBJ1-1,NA,TGTGCCAGCTCCGGACAGGACCCCAGCATGAACACTGAAGCTTTCTTT,CASSGQDPSMNTEAFF
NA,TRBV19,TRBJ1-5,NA,TGTGCCTGTTCATCGAGGGGTACGGCAAATAGCAATCAGCCCCAGCATTTT,CACSSRGTANSNQPQHF
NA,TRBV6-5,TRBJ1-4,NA,TGTGCCAGCAGTAACAGGGAGGGTAATGAAAAACTGTTTTTT,CASSNREGNEKLFF
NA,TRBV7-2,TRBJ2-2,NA,TGTGCCAGCAGCGATGGGTCAGGAAACACCGGGGAGCTGTTTTTT,CASSDGSGNTGELFF
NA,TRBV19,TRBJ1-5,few,TGTGCCAGTAGTATGGGTACAGTGTATGGCAATCAGCCCCAGCATTTT,CASSMGTVYGNQPQHF
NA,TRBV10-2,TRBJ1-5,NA,TGCGCCAGCAGTGAGCCTGGGGGAGGCAATCAGCCCCAGCATTTT,CASSEPGGGNQPQHF
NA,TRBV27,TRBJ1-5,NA,TGTGCCAGCAGTTTCAGGGAAGGGAATCAGCCCCAGCATTTT,CASSFREGNQPQHF
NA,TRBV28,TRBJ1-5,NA,TGTGCCAGCAGTTTCCGGGGTCAGCCCCAGCATTTT,CASSFRGQPQHF
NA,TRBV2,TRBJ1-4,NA,TGTGCCAGCAGTGGGGGTAGGACTAATGAAAAACTGTTTTTT,CASSGGRTNEKLFF
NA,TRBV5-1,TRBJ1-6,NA,TGCGCCAGCAGCTATCAGGGGAGCTCCTATAATTCACCCCTCCACTTT,CASSYQGSSYNSPLHF
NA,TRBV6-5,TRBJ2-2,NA,TGTGCCAGCAGCCGCGGAGGCGGGGAGCTGTTTTTT,CASSRGGGELFF
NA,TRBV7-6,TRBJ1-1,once,TGTGCCAGCAGCTTAGGGTTTGGGCAGGGCCCTTCCTGGGGCACTGAAGCTTTCTTT,CASSLGFGQGPSWGTEAFF
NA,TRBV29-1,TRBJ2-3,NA,TGCAGCGTTGGACCAGATACGCAGTATTTT,CSVGPDTQYF
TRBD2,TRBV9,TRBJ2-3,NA,TGTGCCAGCAGCGTAGAGGGCGGGAGGGGGACAGATACGCAGTATTTT,CASSVEGGRGTDTQYF
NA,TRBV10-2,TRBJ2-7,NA,TGCGCCAGCAGCGGAGTTTACGAGCAGTACTTC,CASSGVYEQYF
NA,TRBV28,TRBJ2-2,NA,TGTGCCAGCAGTTACCAGGGGATTCCTGGGGAGCTGTTTTTT,CASSYQGIPGELFF
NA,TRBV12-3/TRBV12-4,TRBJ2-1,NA,TGTGCCAGCAGCAGCGGCGTCCGGGCCGAGCAGTTCTTC,CASSSGVRAEQFF
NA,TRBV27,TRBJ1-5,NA,TGTGCCAGCAGCTGGGATGGTAGGGGTCGGGGCAATCAGCCCCAGCATTTT,CASSWDGRGRGNQPQHF